This TCR beta chain comes out of a study of brain T cells in children with intractable seizures. Overall study results and limits: Viral specificity was inferred only from CDR3 similarity; HCMV serostatus was unknown. Absence of clones before surgery may stem from lower sequencing depth.

Comments on this clone: As yet, its antigen is unknown.

Some clones are missing from TCRdb's copy, which holds only in-frame ones; the method was immunoSEQ multiplex PCR. The repertoire holds approximately 330,000 clones, with roughly 93% as singletons. The time point was: blood from clinic visit 5 months post-surgery; TSC patient then seizure free. The sequenced cases were selected for having the highest brain T cell transcript signatures. Patients received at least one anti-epileptic drug before surgery. V was pared by 6 bases and J by 1 base, with 12 bases between. The CDR3 sequence is 15 residues long. CDR1 and CDR2 from the germline V gene are LNHDA and SQIVND (reference sequence).

The V call is TRBV19, the J call TRBJ1-4, with D tentatively TRBD1 (5 bases). The receptor was derived from a boy under two years old with tuberous sclerosis and intractable seizures. The sample in question was peripheral blood, obtained about 5 months after surgery. The CDR3 protein is CASSRRGETNEKLFF. CDR3 sequence (DNA): TGTGCCAGTAGCCGACGGGGGGAAACTAATGAAAAACTGTTTTTT.